These T cell receptor beta chains were read from a single sample in a study of tumor-infiltrating lymphocytes in primary liver carcinoma. TCRdb reprocessed the multiplex PCR reads with MiXCR, giving one entry per CDR3 protein. Of fewer than 400,000 distinct CDR3 sequences listed, around three fifths were seen once; the top ten hold about 17%. The sequenced sample consisted of peripheral blood. The source is a woman in her twenties or thirties with primary liver carcinoma and hepatitis B virus infection. The CDR3 runs from the conserved cysteine through the conserved F or W. D genes are given only for firm matches. Only some rows state a clone size, as once, few, many or a class for expanded clones.

NA | TRBJ2-3 | NA | TRBV6-6 | CASSYPDYPDTQYF | TGTGCCAGCAGTTACCCGGACTACCCAGATACGCAGTATTTT
NA | TRBJ2-3 | TRBD2 | TRBV28 | CASTPPGTSMDTQYF | TGTGCCAGCACCCCCCCCGGGACTAGCATGGATACGCAGTATTTT
once | TRBJ1-1 | NA | TRBV28 | CASSLSLDYTEAFF | TGTGCCAGCAGTTTATCCCTAGACTACACTGAAGCTTTCTTT
NA | TRBJ2-3 | NA | TRBV7-2 | CASSQTRGSGTDTQYF | TGTGCCAGCAGCCAAACAAGAGGGAGTGGGACAGATACGCAGTATTTT
NA | TRBJ2-3 | NA | TRBV11-2 | CASSPGGSDGYTDTQYF | TGTGCCAGCAGCCCAGGCGGTTCAGATGGATACACAGATACGCAGTATTTT
NA | TRBJ2-1 | TRBD2 | TRBV9 | CVSSTAGGPREQFF | TGTGTCAGCAGCACAGCGGGAGGGCCCCGTGAGCAGTTCTTC
NA | TRBJ1-4 | NA | TRBV6-6 | CASSYYGRNEKLFF | TGTGCCAGCAGTTACTACGGACGCAATGAAAAACTGTTTTTT
NA | TRBJ2-5 | NA | TRBV5-4 | CASTPTYGVQETQYF | TGTGCCAGCACCCCCACCTACGGAGTCCAAGAGACCCAGTACTTC
many | TRBJ2-1 | TRBD2 | TRBV29-1 | CSVGGGSRDEQFF | TGCAGCGTTGGGGGGGGGAGTAGGGATGAGCAGTTCTTC
few | TRBJ2-7 | NA | TRBV10-3 | CAISGTSATYEQYF | TGTGCCATCAGTGGAACTAGTGCGACCTACGAGCAGTACTTC
NA | TRBJ2-5 | NA | TRBV6-6 | CASRSGETQYF | TGTGCCAGCCGAAGCGGGGAGACCCAGTACTTC
NA | TRBJ2-2 | NA | TRBV12-3/TRBV12-4 | CAGSYHTGELFF | TGTGCCGGCAGTTACCACACCGGGGAGCTGTTTTTT
NA | TRBJ2-2 | TRBD2 | TRBV12-3/TRBV12-4 | CVSIGDRGLAATGELFF | TGTGTCAGCATTGGTGACAGGGGACTAGCGGCCACCGGGGAGCTGTTTTTT
NA | TRBJ2-5 | TRBD1 | TRBV2 | CASSSDRGRKVTQYF | TGTGCCAGCAGTTCGGACAGGGGGCGCAAGGTGACCCAGTACTTC
NA | TRBJ1-5 | NA | TRBV4-1 | CASSQVYPSNQPQHF | TGCGCCAGCAGCCAAGTGTATCCAAGCAATCAGCCCCAGCATTTT
few | TRBJ1-1 | TRBD1 | TRBV5-6 | CASSLRVQGRNTEAFF | TGTGCCAGCAGCCTACGTGTACAGGGGAGGAACACTGAAGCTTTCTTT
NA | TRBJ2-3 | NA | TRBV7-2 | CASSPQHSSDTQYF | TGTGCCAGCAGCCCCCAACATAGTTCAGATACGCAGTATTTT
many | TRBJ1-1 | NA | TRBV12-3/TRBV12-4 | CASSPRQGGHTEAFF | TGTGCCAGCAGTCCCAGGCAAGGGGGGCACACTGAAGCTTTCTTT
NA | TRBJ2-7 | NA | TRBV21-1 | CASSPPLTELYF | TGTGCCAGCAGCCCCCCCTTGACCGAGCTGTACTTC
NA | TRBJ2-2 | TRBD1 | TRBV6-1 | CASCRQGANTGELFF | TGTGCCAGCTGCCGACAGGGGGCAAACACCGGGGAGCTGTTTTTT
once | TRBJ1-1 | NA | TRBV9 | CASSGSSGEIAEAFF | TGTGCCAGCAGCGGATCCTCTGGGGAGATTGCTGAAGCTTTCTTT
NA | TRBJ1-1 | NA | TRBV19 | CASSTGNTEAFF | TGTGCCAGTAGTACGGGGAACACTGAAGCTTTCTTT
NA | TRBJ1-2 | NA | TRBV11-2 | CASSFSQGDGYTF | TGTGCCAGCAGTTTTTCGCAAGGGGACGGCTACACCTTC
NA | TRBJ2-3 | NA | TRBV5-6 | CPSSLPGRDTQYF | TGTCCCAGCAGCTTGCCCGGACGAGATACGCAGTATTTT
few | TRBJ2-2 | NA | TRBV6-5 | CASRSNTGELFF | TGTGCCAGCAGATCTAACACCGGGGAGCTGTTTTTT
NA | TRBJ2-1 | NA | TRBV6-2/TRBV6-3 | CASRTTTSSYNEQFF | TGTGCCAGCCGCACGACCACGAGCTCCTACAATGAGCAGTTCTTC
NA | TRBJ2-2 | TRBD2 | TRBV12-3/TRBV12-4 | CASTLAGGAGELFF | TGTGCCAGCACTTTGGCGGGGGGAGCCGGGGAGCTGTTTTTT
many | TRBJ2-3 | NA | TRBV4-2 | CASSQAGEVDTQYF | TGTGCCAGCAGCCAAGCGGGGGAAGTAGATACGCAGTATTTT
many | TRBJ1-1 | NA | TRBV13 | CASSPNTEAFF | TGTGCCAGCAGCCCCAACACTGAAGCTTTCTTT
NA | TRBJ2-3 | NA | TRBV6-2/TRBV6-3 | CASRQDTADTQYF | TGTGCCAGCAGACAGGATACCGCAGATACGCAGTATTTT
many | TRBJ2-3 | NA | TRBV11-2 | CASSFGGDTQYF | TGTGCCAGCAGCTTCGGGGGAGATACGCAGTATTTT
NA | TRBJ1-5 | NA | TRBV11-2 | CASSLGNYSNQPQHF | TGTGCCAGCAGCTTGGGGAATTACAGCAATCAGCCCCAGCATTTT
NA | TRBJ2-1 | TRBD2 | TRBV11-2 | CASNSQAGGWNEQFF | TGTGCCAGCAACTCTCAAGCGGGAGGGTGGAATGAGCAGTTCTTC
many | TRBJ2-5 | TRBD2 | TRBV6-2/TRBV6-3 | CASNGLAGGWGQETQYF | TGTGCCAGCAATGGACTAGCGGGAGGATGGGGCCAAGAGACCCAGTACTTC
NA | TRBJ2-1 | NA | TRBV30 | CAWEVRNEQFF | TGTGCCTGGGAGGTCAGGAACGAGCAGTTCTTC
NA | TRBJ1-4 | NA | TRBV6-5 | CASRCDGFNEKLFF | TGTGCCAGCCGTTGCGACGGATTTAATGAAAAACTGTTTTTT
many | TRBJ2-3 | TRBD2 | TRBV6-2/TRBV6-3 | CASHRAGGRTDTQYF | TGTGCCAGCCACCGAGCGGGAGGGAGAACAGATACGCAGTATTTT
NA | TRBJ1-6 | NA | TRBV6-5 | CASSFHPSADNSSLHF | TGCGCCAGCAGTTTCCACCCTTCCGCAGATAATTCATCCCTCCACTTT
NA | TRBJ2-1 | NA | TRBV5-6 | CTSSLPLTGPLNEQFF | TGTACCAGCAGCTTGCCCCTGACGGGCCCCCTCAATGAGCAGTTCTTC
NA | TRBJ2-7 | TRBD2 | TRBV7-9 | CASSPLGREISYEQYF | TGTGCCAGCAGCCCACTCGGGCGGGAGATATCCTACGAGCAGTACTTC
once | TRBJ1-3 | NA | TRBV12-3/TRBV12-4 | CASSSHGREKRDTIYF | TGTGCCAGCAGTTCCCACGGGAGGGAGAAAAGAGACACCATATATTTT
NA | TRBJ2-5 | NA | TRBV4-3 | CASSQDPSTSSQYF | TGCGCCAGTAGCCAAGATCCCTCAACTAGCTCCCAGTACTTC
NA | TRBJ2-5 | NA | TRBV5-4 | CASSLLAEQETQYF | TGTGCCAGCAGCTTGTTAGCGGAGCAAGAGACCCAGTACTTC
NA | TRBJ1-1 | NA | TRBV11-2 | CDSSIGLNTEAFF | TGTGACAGCAGCATAGGCCTGAACACTGAAGCTTTCTTT
NA | TRBJ2-1 | TRBD1 | TRBV6-6 | CACRGGTGGQNEQFF | TGTGCCTGCAGGGGCGGGACAGGGGGTCAAAATGAGCAGTTCTTC
once | TRBJ1-1 | TRBD1 | TRBV6-1 | CASREPTGTGGAEAFF | TGTGCCAGCAGGGAACCAACCGGGACAGGGGGGGCTGAAGCTTTCTTT
many | TRBJ2-6 | TRBD1 | TRBV4-2 | CASSPRTGASGANVLTF | TGTGCCAGCAGCCCGCGGACAGGAGCCTCTGGGGCCAACGTCCTGACTTTC
NA | TRBJ1-4 | NA | TRBV7-8 | CASSLGGGGGEKLFF | TGTGCCAGCAGCTTAGGAGGAGGGGGTGGCGAAAAACTGTTTTTT
NA | TRBJ1-3 | NA | TRBV2 | CASSDWEGVGNTIYF | TGTGCCAGCAGTGATTGGGAGGGTGTCGGAAACACCATATATTTT
NA | TRBJ2-1 | TRBD1 | TRBV6-1 | CASGVSGTGLREQFF | TGTGCCAGCGGTGTATCCGGGACAGGGCTACGGGAACAGTTCTTC
NA | TRBJ2-5 | TRBD2 | TRBV29-1 | CSVELAGEGETRNF | TGCAGCGTTGAATTGGCGGGAGAAGGGGAGACCCGGAACTTC
NA | TRBJ2-5 | NA | TRBV12-3/TRBV12-4 | CASGEGTLQTEYF | TGTGCCAGCGGAGAGGGCACACTCCAGACCGAGTACTTC
NA | TRBJ2-1 | NA | TRBV6-5 | CASSYKGSSSYEQFF | TGTGCCAGCAGTTACAAGGGCAGCAGCTCCTATGAGCAGTTCTTC
NA | TRBJ2-3 | NA | TRBV7-9 | CASSFEKRTDTQYF | TGTGCCAGCAGCTTTGAGAAGCGGACAGATACGCAGTATTTT
many | TRBJ1-1 | TRBD1 | TRBV11-2 | CATIYPGQAGETEAFF | TGTGCCACCATATACCCCGGACAGGCGGGAGAAACTGAAGCTTTCTTT
NA | TRBJ2-3 | TRBD2 | TRBV5-6 | CASSLVAGGTDTQYF | TGTGCCAGCAGCTTGGTCGCGGGAGGCACAGATACGCAGTATTTT
NA | TRBJ2-3 | NA | TRBV4-1 | CASSSAPGEGRAKADTQYF | TGCGCCAGCAGCTCAGCACCTGGTGAAGGAAGGGCCAAGGCAGATACGCAGTATTTT
NA | TRBJ2-5 | NA | TRBV12-3/TRBV12-4 | CASSSRETQYF | TGTGCCAGCAGTTCAAGAGAGACCCAGTACTTC
NA | TRBJ2-3 | TRBD2 | TRBV5-6 | CASSLAGGPTDTQYF | TGTGCCAGCAGCTTAGCGGGAGGGCCAACAGATACGCAGTATTTT
NA | TRBJ2-3 | TRBD2 | TRBV12-5 | CASGPDGGNTDAQYF | TGTGCTAGTGGTCCCGACGGGGGGAACACAGATGCTCAGTATTTT